The text below deals with one TCR beta chain. Its antigen is still unknown. Primers for the PCR totalled 60 Vbeta and 13 Jbeta. Measured with immunoSEQ multiplex PCR; TCRdb has only the in-frame clones, and not every one. This table has approximately 120,000 clones, around 76% appearing once. The sample comes from a study of cytomegalovirus exposure and HLA in healthy donors. V was cut by 1 base and J by 2 bases, with 12 bases left in between. Germline V gene sequence: CDR1 LNHDA, CDR2 SQIVND (reference sequence). This CDR3 comprises 16 residues. Study-wide results and caveats: Researchers reported in a later analysis that a missense DCLRE1C variant was tied to TCR beta V- and J-gene trimming. The authors assumed roughly uniform sequencing depth across donors for presence/absence analyses.

The chain couples TRBV19 to TRBJ1-5, with TRBD1 as a possible D gene (6 bases). The sequence was obtained from a woman aged 60-70 years in good health and CMV-seropositive. What was sequenced was PBMCs. The CDR3 here is CASSIVGGGGNQPQHF. The CDR3 nucleotides read TGTGCCAGTAGTATAGTAGGGGGTGGTGGCAATCAGCCCCAGCATTTT.